One sample yielded the 8 T cell receptor beta chains listed below, sequenced in a study of beta chain features in type 1 diabetes. Their cognate antigens are unknown. Findings and limits, study-wide: Moderately but significantly shorter TCRB CDR3s were found in Type 1 diabetes patients in all four CD4+ subsets.

Expressed TCRB transcripts were sequenced, since all the RNA that had been isolated was reverse transcribed. This table comes from immunoSEQ multiplex PCR, and its TCRdb copy is limited to in-frame clones, with some not included. The sample has a few hundred thousand clones, less than 15% seen once. The sequencing sample was made of naive CD4+ T cells from blood. These receptor sequences come from a woman between 18 and 29 years old with type 1 diabetes.

This clone was picked up a small number of times. The rearrangement uses TRBV5-1 and TRBJ1-2, with 7 bases lining up with TRBD1. Germline V gene lookup returns CDR1 SGHRS and CDR2 YFSETQ. With 4 bases clipped from V and 4 bases from J, the junction kept 16 bases outside the gene matches. This CDR3 contains 17 residues. This CDR3 is CASSHPLEGQLIYGYTF. In DNA, the CDR3 is TGCGCCAGCAGCCATCCCCTCGAGGGACAGCTTATCTATGGCTACACCTTC.

The V and J genes are TRBV7-2 and TRBJ1-2; no reliable D call. The CDR3 has 11 amino acids. Germline V lookup: CDR1 SGHTA, CDR2 FQGNSA. The CDR3 is CASHQNYGYTF. The CDR3 DNA sequence: TGTGCTTCACACCAAAACTATGGCTACACCTTC. Complete variable domain (other parts from reference TRBV7-2 and TRBJ1-2): GAGVSQSPSNKVTEKGKDVELRCDPISGHTALYWYRQSLGQGLEFLIYFQGNSAPDKSGLPSDRFSAERTGGSVSTLTIQRTQQEDSAVYLCASHQNYGYTFGSGTRLTVV.

This clone has a handful of counts. The genes are TRBV7-3 and TRBJ2-3; D is unclear. Germline V lookup: CDR1 SGHTA, CDR2 FQGTGA. Trimming cost V 4 bases and J 5 bases, with 7 bases left between them. This CDR3 has 12 amino acids. The CDR3 loop is CASSSPGDTQYF. The CDR3 nucleotides read TGTGCCAGCAGCTCCCCCGGAGATACGCAGTATTTT.

This chain links TRBV29-1 with TRBJ1-2; TRBD1 aligns across 12 bases. The trim removed 5 bases at V and 4 bases at J, leaving 11 bases unmatched. The CDR3 length is 16 residues. Germline V gives CDR1 SQVTM, CDR2 ANQGSEA. The CDR3 DNA is TGCAGCGTTACCGGGACAGGGGGCCAGCTAGTCTATGGCTACACCTTC. Protein product: CSVTGTGGQLVYGYTF.

V gene TRBV30 combines with J gene TRBJ2-5; D gene uncertain. This CDR3 has 14 amino acids. The germline V gene encodes CDR1 GTSNPN and CDR2 SVGIG (reference sequence). The V end lost 0 bases, the J end lost 0 bases, and 8 bases lay between the germline ends. CDR3 sequence (DNA): TGTGCCTGGAGTGTAAGCAGGTACCAAGAGACCCAGTACTTC. Residues: CAWSVSRYQETQYF.

The chain uses TRBV18 and TRBJ1-1; the match to TRBD1 covers 7 bases. Germline V lookup: CDR1 KGHSH, CDR2 LQKENI. The J segment lost 1 base and the V segment lost 3 bases, leaving 5 bases of the junction unmatched. There are 15 residues in the CDR3. The CDR3 sequence: CASSPRQGENTEAFF. CDR3 coding DNA: TGTGCCAGCTCACCCAGACAGGGTGAGAACACTGAAGCTTTCTTT.

J is TRBJ2-3 and V is TRBV9; 10 positions match TRBD2. Germline CDR1 and CDR2: SGDLS and YYNGEE. There are 14 residues in the CDR3. V lost 2 bases and J lost 6; bases outside the gene matches: 3. The CDR3 loop is CASSVSGRADTQYF. Written as DNA, the CDR3 is TGTGCCAGCAGCGTGAGCGGGAGGGCCGATACGCAGTATTTT.

This clone appeared a few times. The chain carries TRBV5-1 and TRBJ2-3; 14 bases agree with TRBD2. In germline, CDR1 is SGHRS, CDR2 YFSETQ. This CDR3 spans 16 amino acids. Trimming removed 4 bases from V and 6 bases from J; junction bases left unmatched: 7. The CDR3 DNA reads TGCGCCAGCAGCCCGGGACTAGCGGGAGAGGTGGATACGCAGTATTTT. Encoded protein: CASSPGLAGEVDTQYF. Filled out from reference TRBV5-1 and TRBJ2-3, the complete variable domain reads KAGVTQTPRYLIKTRGQQVTLSCSPISGHRSVSWYQQTPGQGLQFLFEYFSETQRNKGNFPGRFSGRQFSNSRSEMNVSTLELGDSALYLCASSPGLAGEVDTQYFGPGTRLTVL.